The rows below give T cell receptor beta chains drawn from one sample of a study of control samples from healthy donors and cancer patients. Some clones are missing from TCRdb's copy, which holds only in-frame ones; the method was immunoSEQ multiplex PCR. The table shows some 97,000 clones, with more than 85% occurring only once. The sample consisted of blood. The receptors come from a woman in her 50s in good health. Both conserved end residues are part of each CDR3. Each record gives: J gene, clone size, V gene, D gene, CDR3 DNA, CDR3 protein. D genes are given only for firm matches. Clone size appears in some rows only: once, few, many, or a class for an expanded clone.

J: TRBJ1-3
size: NA
V: TRBV9
D: NA
DNA: TGTGCCAGCAGGAAGACAGATGGAACCCTCTCTGGAAACACCATATATTTT
CDR3: CASRKTDGTLSGNTIYF

J: TRBJ2-1
size: NA
V: TRBV7-9
D: NA
DNA: TGTGCCAGCAGCTTAGCCGGGAGTGGCTATGAGCAGTTCTTC
CDR3: CASSLAGSGYEQFF

J: TRBJ1-4
size: NA
V: TRBV7-9
D: NA
DNA: TGTGCCAGCAACCCGTATCAGGGTGAAAAACTGTTTTTT
CDR3: CASNPYQGEKLFF

J: TRBJ1-1
size: NA
V: TRBV6-5
D: TRBD1
DNA: TGTGCCAGCGGAGGAGGGACAGGATCCACTGAAGCTTTCTTT
CDR3: CASGGGTGSTEAFF

J: TRBJ1-5
size: NA
V: TRBV20-1
D: NA
DNA: TGCAGTGCTAGTACGACGGATGCCCTTATTTATAGCAATCAGCCCCAGCATTTT
CDR3: CSASTTDALIYSNQPQHF

J: TRBJ1-2
size: NA
V: TRBV5-5
D: TRBD1
DNA: TGTGCCAGCAGCTTGGGTGGGACAGCCCAAGCCTATGGCTACACCTTC
CDR3: CASSLGGTAQAYGYTF

J: TRBJ2-5
size: NA
V: TRBV4-3
D: NA
DNA: TGCGCCAGCAGCCAAGATCAGTTCGGAGAGACCCAGTACTTC
CDR3: CASSQDQFGETQYF

J: TRBJ1-2
size: NA
V: TRBV6-5
D: NA
DNA: TGTGCCAGCAGAACTGGGGGGGGCTACACCTTC
CDR3: CASRTGGGYTF

J: TRBJ2-1
size: NA
V: TRBV18
D: TRBD1
DNA: TGTGCCAGCTCACTAGTACCGGGACAGGGGAACAATGAGCAGTTCTTC
CDR3: CASSLVPGQGNNEQFF

J: TRBJ1-1
size: NA
V: TRBV5-1
D: NA
DNA: TGCGCCAGCAGCCTCGATTGGGGGGTGCCCACTGAAGCTTTCTTT
CDR3: CASSLDWGVPTEAFF

J: TRBJ1-4
size: NA
V: TRBV19
D: TRBD1
DNA: TGTGCCAGTAATAACAGGGGTACTAATGAAAAACTGTTTTTT
CDR3: CASNNRGTNEKLFF

J: TRBJ2-1
size: many
V: TRBV18
D: TRBD2
DNA: TGTGCCAGCTCACTCCCCAGGAGGACTAGCGGGAGTGGCTCCTACAATGAGCAGTTCTTC
CDR3: CASSLPRRTSGSGSYNEQFF

J: TRBJ2-5
size: once
V: TRBV6-2/TRBV6-3
D: TRBD2
DNA: TGTGCCAGCAGTTACTTAGCGGGGGCCGGGAAGACCCAGTACTTC
CDR3: CASSYLAGAGKTQYF

J: TRBJ2-1
size: NA
V: TRBV29-1
D: TRBD2
DNA: TGCAGCGCTGAGGGAGGGAGCTCCTACAATGAGCAGTTCTTC
CDR3: CSAEGGSSYNEQFF

J: TRBJ1-2
size: NA
V: TRBV19
D: NA
DNA: TGTGCCAGTAATGGTGCGACTACTAACTATGGCTACACCTTC
CDR3: CASNGATTNYGYTF

J: TRBJ2-3
size: once
V: TRBV24-1
D: NA
DNA: TGTGCCACCAGAGACCTAGATACGCAGTATTTT
CDR3: CATRDLDTQYF